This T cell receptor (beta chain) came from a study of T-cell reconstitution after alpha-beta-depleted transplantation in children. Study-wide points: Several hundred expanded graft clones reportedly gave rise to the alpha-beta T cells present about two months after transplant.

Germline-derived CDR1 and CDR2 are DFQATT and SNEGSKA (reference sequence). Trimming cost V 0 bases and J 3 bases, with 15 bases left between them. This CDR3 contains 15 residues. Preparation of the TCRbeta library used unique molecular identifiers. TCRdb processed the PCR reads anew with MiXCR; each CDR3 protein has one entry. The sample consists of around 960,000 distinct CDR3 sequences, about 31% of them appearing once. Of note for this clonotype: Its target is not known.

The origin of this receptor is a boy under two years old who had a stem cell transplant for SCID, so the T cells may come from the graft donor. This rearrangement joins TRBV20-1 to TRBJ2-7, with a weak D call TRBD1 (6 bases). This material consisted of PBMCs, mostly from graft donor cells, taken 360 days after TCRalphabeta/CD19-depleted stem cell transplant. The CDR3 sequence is CSAREAGATHYEQYF. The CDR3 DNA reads TGCAGTGCTAGAGAGGCAGGGGCGACCCACTACGAGCAGTACTTC.